The clone carrying this T cell receptor (beta chain) was counted many times. The CDR3 totals 15 residues. The germline V gene encodes CDR1 MNHEY and CDR2 SVGAGI. Between the trimmed V and J ends, which lost 2 bases and 0 bases, there was a span of 8 bases. Researchers tagged individual cDNA molecules with unique molecular identifiers. TCRdb reprocessed the 5' RACE reads with MiXCR, giving one entry per CDR3 protein. The sample has roughly 50,000 distinct CDR3 sequences; roughly 7.7% are singletons. The data derive from a study of early T cells in non-severe SARS-CoV-2 infection. The sequencing sample was made of whole blood. The chain recombines TRBV6-5 with TRBJ2-1, with D maybe TRBD2 (6 bases). This sequence originates from an adult who was a healthcare worker with PCR-confirmed SARS-CoV-2 infection or an uninfected control (not recorded which). CDR3 loop: CASSYRGSSYNEQFF. CDR3 nucleotide sequence: TGTGCCAGCAGTTACCGGGGGAGCTCCTACAATGAGCAGTTCTTC.